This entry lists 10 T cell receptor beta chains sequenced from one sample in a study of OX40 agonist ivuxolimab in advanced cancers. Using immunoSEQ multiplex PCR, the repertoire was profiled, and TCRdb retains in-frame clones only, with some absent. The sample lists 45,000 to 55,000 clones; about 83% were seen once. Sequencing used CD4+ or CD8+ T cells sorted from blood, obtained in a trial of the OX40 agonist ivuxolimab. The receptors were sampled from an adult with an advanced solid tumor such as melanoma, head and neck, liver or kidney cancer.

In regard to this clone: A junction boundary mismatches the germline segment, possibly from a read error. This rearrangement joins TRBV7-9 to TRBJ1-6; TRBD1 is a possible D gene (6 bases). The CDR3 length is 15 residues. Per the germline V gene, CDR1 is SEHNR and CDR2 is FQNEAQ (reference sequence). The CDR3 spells CANSSPTGYNSPLHF. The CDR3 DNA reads TGTGCCAACAGCTCCCCGACAGGTTACAATTCACCCCTCCACTTT.

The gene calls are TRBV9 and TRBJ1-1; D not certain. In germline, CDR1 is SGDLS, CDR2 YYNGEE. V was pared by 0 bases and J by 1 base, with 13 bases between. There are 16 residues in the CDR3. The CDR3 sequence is CASSVATGLGNTEAFF. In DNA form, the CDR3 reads TGTGCCAGCAGCGTAGCTACCGGACTCGGGAACACTGAAGCTTTCTTT.

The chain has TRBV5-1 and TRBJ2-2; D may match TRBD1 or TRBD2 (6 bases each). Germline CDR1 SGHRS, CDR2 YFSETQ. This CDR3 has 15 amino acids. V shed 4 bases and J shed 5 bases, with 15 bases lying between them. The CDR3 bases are TGCGCCAGCAGCACGGGGGCCACGGGGACCGGGGAGCTGTTTTTT. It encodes CASSTGATGTGELFF. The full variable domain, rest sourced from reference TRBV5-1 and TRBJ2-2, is KAGVTQTPRYLIKTRGQQVTLSCSPISGHRSVSWYQQTPGQGLQFLFEYFSETQRNKGNFPGRFSGRQFSNSRSEMNVSTLELGDSALYLCASSTGATGTGELFFGEGSRLTVL.

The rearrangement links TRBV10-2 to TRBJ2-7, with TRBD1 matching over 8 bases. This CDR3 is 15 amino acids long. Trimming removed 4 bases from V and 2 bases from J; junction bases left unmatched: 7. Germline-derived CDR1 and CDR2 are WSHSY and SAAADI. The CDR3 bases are TGCGCCAGCAGTGTCTCGGACAGGGACACCTACGAGCAGTACTTC. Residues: CASSVSDRDTYEQYF.

CDR3 amino acids: CASSLTGNGYTF. Written as DNA, the CDR3 is TGTGCCAGCAGTCTAACAGGGAACGGCTACACCTTC. The chain combines TRBV2 with TRBJ1-2, with D possibly being TRBD1 (6 bases). CDR1 and CDR2 from the germline V gene are SNHLY and FYNNEI. The V end was cut by 5 bases, the J end by 8 bases, with 12 bases between. The CDR3 runs to 12 residues.

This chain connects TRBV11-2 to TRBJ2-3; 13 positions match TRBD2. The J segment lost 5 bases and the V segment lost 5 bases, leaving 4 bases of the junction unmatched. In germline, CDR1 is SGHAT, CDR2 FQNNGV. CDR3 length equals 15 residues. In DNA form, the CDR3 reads TGTGCCAGCAGCCTACTAGCGGGGGGGCAAGATACGCAGTATTTT. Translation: CASSLLAGGQDTQYF.

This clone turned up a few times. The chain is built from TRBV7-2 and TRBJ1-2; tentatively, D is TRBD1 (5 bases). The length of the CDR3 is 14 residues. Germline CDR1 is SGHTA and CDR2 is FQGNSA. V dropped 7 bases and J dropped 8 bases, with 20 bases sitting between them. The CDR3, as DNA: TGTGCCAGCACCACAGGAGGGGCCGATTGGGGCTACACCTTC. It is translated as CASTTGGADWGYTF.

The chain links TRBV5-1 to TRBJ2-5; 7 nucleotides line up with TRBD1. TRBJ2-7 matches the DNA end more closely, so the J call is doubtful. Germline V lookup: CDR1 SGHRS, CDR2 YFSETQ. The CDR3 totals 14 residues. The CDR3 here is CASSPRDSSYEQYF. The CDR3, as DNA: TGCGCCAGCAGCCCCCGGGACAGTTCCTACGAGCAGTACTTC.

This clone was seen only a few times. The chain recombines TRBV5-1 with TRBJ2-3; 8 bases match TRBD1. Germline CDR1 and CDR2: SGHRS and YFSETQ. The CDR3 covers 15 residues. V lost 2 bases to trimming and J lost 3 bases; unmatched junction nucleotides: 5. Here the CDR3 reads CASSFLQGATDTQYF. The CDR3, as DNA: TGCGCCAGCAGCTTTCTCCAGGGGGCAACAGATACGCAGTATTTT.

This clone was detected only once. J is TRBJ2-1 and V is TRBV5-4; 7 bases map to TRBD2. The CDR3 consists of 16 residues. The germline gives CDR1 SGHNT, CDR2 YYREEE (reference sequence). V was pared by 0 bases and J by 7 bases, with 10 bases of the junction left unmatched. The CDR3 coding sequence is TGTGCCAGCAGCTTGGCCGAGCGGGGCCCGCTAAATGAGCAGTTCTTC. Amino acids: CASSLAERGPLNEQFF.